This TCR beta chain was observed in a study of blood T cell repertoires in COVID-19. Study overall: T cells, B-cell-depleted T cells, or PBMCs supplied cDNA or gDNA.

V was cut by 8 bases and J by 7 bases, with 24 bases left in between. Germline CDR1 is LNHDA and CDR2 is SQIVND (reference sequence). This CDR3 has 15 amino acids. Clones were read by immunoSEQ multiplex PCR, and TCRdb kept only the in-frame ones, dropping some. Here the sample spans about 28,000 clones, around 87% being singletons. The chain combines TRBV19 with TRBJ2-7; D ambiguous. This TCR came from a human donor in a cohort sampled during active COVID-19. Sequenced input: peripheral blood. CDR3 protein: CASSPFSRTSGEQYF. The CDR3 DNA follows: TGTGCCAGTTCCCCTTTTTCCCGAACATCCGGGGAGCAGTACTTC.